This note documents a single TCR beta chain sequence. Antigen unknown. At sampling all donors were nominally healthy, likely with unrecorded immune exposures. V gave up 4 bases and J gave up 7 bases, with 12 bases separating them. The CDR3 has 12 amino acids. Germline values: CDR1 SGHRS, CDR2 YFSETQ. This specimen comes from a study of cytomegalovirus exposure and HLA in healthy donors. The PCR made use of 60 Vbeta and 13 Jbeta primers. The protocol was immunoSEQ multiplex PCR, while the TCRdb copy is restricted to in-frame clones and leaves out a portion. The sample carries roughly 88,000 clones, around 80% recorded once. Study outcomes and limitations: With further analysis later on, most CMV-associated TCR beta chains appeared HLA-restricted.

The J gene is TRBJ2-7, the V gene TRBV5-1; tentative D call: TRBD2 (6 bases). Sequencing was done on a sample of PBMCs. The TCR comes from a man aged 25-40 years in good health and CMV-seropositive. For the CDR3, the DNA is TGCGCCAGCAGCGAGGGAGGAGCGGAGCAGTACTTC. As protein: CASSEGGAEQYF.